The entry that follows covers one TCR beta chain sequence. The antigen is not known. Germline V gene data show CDR1 as SGHVS and CDR2 as FNYEAQ. Trimming took off 5 bases at V and 0 bases at J, with 14 bases between the two ends. The CDR3 is made up of 16 amino acids. This entry is derived from a study of T cell responses to AZD1222 COVID-19 vaccine. Libraries were prepared by immunoSEQ multiplex PCR; TCRdb keeps only in-frame clonotypes and omits some of them. The sample yields about 42,000 clones, around 80% seen once. Study conclusions and caveats: Reportedly, nearly half the spike-specific TCRs target unmutated variant regions.

J is TRBJ2-1 and V is TRBV7-6; D is undetermined. The receptor was derived from an adult who received the AZD1222 COVID-19 vaccine. The material sequenced was peripheral blood, taken 28 days after the second AZD1222 dose. Here the CDR3 reads CASSLGSPNSYNEQFF. DNA of the CDR3: TGTGCCAGCAGCCTGGGATCTCCAAACTCCTACAATGAGCAGTTCTTC.